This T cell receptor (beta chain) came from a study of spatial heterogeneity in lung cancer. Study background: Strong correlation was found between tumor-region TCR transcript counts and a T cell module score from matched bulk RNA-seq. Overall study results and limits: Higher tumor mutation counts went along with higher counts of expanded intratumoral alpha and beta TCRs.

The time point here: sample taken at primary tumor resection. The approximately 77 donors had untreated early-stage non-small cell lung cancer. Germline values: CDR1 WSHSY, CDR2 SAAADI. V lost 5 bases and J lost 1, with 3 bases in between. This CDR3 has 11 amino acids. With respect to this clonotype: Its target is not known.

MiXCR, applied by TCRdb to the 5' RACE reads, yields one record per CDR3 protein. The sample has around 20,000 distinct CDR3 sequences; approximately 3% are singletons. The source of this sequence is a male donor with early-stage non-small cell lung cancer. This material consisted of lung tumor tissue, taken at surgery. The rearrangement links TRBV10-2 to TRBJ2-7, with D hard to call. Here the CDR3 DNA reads TGCGCCAGCAGTTCATCCTACGAGCAGTACTTC. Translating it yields CASSSSYEQYF.